Here is one T cell receptor (beta chain) with its context. With random hexamers, about 0.45 to 1 ug RNA was reverse transcribed. Across 54 Vbeta and 13 Jbeta, immunoSEQ multiplex PCR amplified TCR beta CDR3. TCRdb called the immunoSEQ multiplex PCR reads again in MiXCR, with one record for every CDR3 protein. The table shows hundreds of thousands of distinct CDR3 sequences, with 85% to 90% occurring only once. J was trimmed by 8 bases and V by 5 bases; bases with no gene match: 13. CDR1 and CDR2 from the germline V gene are SEHNR and FQNEAQ (reference sequence). CDR3 size: 15 residues. This sample is part of a study of CD8 T cells in Susac syndrome.

The sequenced sample consisted of CD8+ T cells from PBMCs. The rearrangement joins TRBV7-9 to TRBJ1-2; TRBD1 matches 8 bases. The source is a human donor with multiple sclerosis. CDR3 sequence reads: CASSLIAGGGEGYTF. The CDR3 bases are TGTGCCAGCAGCCTCATCGCAGGGGGCGGGGAAGGCTACACCTTC.